Presented here are 10 T cell receptor beta chains from one specimen sequenced in a study of T cells in Graves' hyperthyroidism and ophthalmopathy. Amplified regions were TCR beta CDR3 sequences from RNA transcripts. Primed by the HTBI set, a first-round RT-PCR was run on the TCR CDR3. In TCRdb, the multiplex PCR reads were re-called with MiXCR into one record per CDR3 protein. The profile shows about 700,000 distinct CDR3 sequences, less than 15% of them singletons. The sequenced sample consisted of blood. Receptor source: a woman aged 18-30 years with Graves' hyperthyroidism.

V is TRBV20-1 and J is TRBJ2-4; TRBD2 agrees at 14 bases. CDR3 length equals 19 residues. The trim removed 0 bases at V and 0 bases at J, leaving 7 bases unmatched. Looked up from germline, CDR1 is DFQATT and CDR2 is SNEGSKA (reference sequence). This CDR3 is CSARDPTSGRALAKNIQYF. Written as DNA, the CDR3 is TGCAGTGCTAGAGACCCGACTAGCGGGAGGGCCCTAGCCAAAAACATTCAGTACTTC.

This clonotype has at least ten counts. The CDR3 reads CASSTGSGTFYEQYF. The DNA for the CDR3 is TGTGCCAGCAGTACTGGTAGCGGGACCTTCTACGAGCAGTACTTC. The genes are TRBV28 and TRBJ2-7; the match to TRBD2 covers 8 bases. The CDR3 is 15 residues long. Looked up from germline, CDR1 is MDHEN and CDR2 is SYDVKM. The J segment lost 3 bases and the V segment lost 5 bases, leaving 9 bases of the junction unmatched.

This clonotype was found many times. This chain joins TRBV9 and TRBJ2-7, with TRBD1 matching 8 bases. This CDR3 is 17 amino acids long. V was clipped by 3 bases and J by 0 bases; unmatched bases: 11. Germline CDR1 SGDLS, CDR2 YYNGEE. The chain's CDR3 is CASSAGVWTGSSYEQYF. Here the CDR3 DNA reads TGTGCCAGCAGCGCCGGGGTTTGGACAGGGAGCTCCTACGAGCAGTACTTC. Together with reference TRBV9 and TRBJ2-7, the CDR3 gives the full variable domain: DSGVTQTPKHLITATGQRVTLRCSPRSGDLSVYWYQQSLDQGLQFLIQYYNGEERAKGNILERFSAQQFPDLHSELNLSSLELGDSALYFCASSAGVWTGSSYEQYFGPGTRLTVT.

In its sample, this clonotype was seen a few times. This chain links TRBV28 with TRBJ1-1; 10 positions match TRBD1. Trimming cost V 4 bases and J 11 bases; bases outside gene matches: 13. Germline V gene lookup returns CDR1 MDHEN and CDR2 SYDVKM. This CDR3 comprises 15 residues. The CDR3 loop is CASSSKGQGTGSAFF. CDR3 coding DNA: TGTGCCAGCAGTTCTAAGGGACAGGGGACAGGGAGCGCTTTCTTT. The full variable domain, in which reference TRBV28 and TRBJ1-1 provide the parts outside the CDR3, is DVKVTQSSRYLVKRTGEKVFLECVQDMDHENMFWYRQDPGLGLRLIYFSYDVKMKEKGDIPEGYSVSREKKERFSLILESASTNQTSMYLCASSSKGQGTGSAFFGQGTRLTVV.

This sequence joins TRBV28 and TRBJ2-7; 9 bases align to TRBD2. The CDR3 covers 16 residues. From germline, CDR1 is MDHEN and CDR2 SYDVKM. V gave up 1 base and J gave up 3 bases; unmatched junction bases: 7. CDR3 sequence: CASSLSEAGGFYEQYF. The DNA for the CDR3 is TGTGCCAGCAGTTTATCCGAAGCGGGGGGATTCTACGAGCAGTACTTC.

This clonotype came up many times. V usage is TRBV12-3 or TRBV12-4 and J usage is TRBJ2-1, with a weak D call TRBD2 (6 bases). The CDR3 has 14 residues. The germline V and J ends were trimmed by 8 bases and 6 bases, with 17 bases remaining between them. This CDR3 is CASLPGLPSNEQFF. CDR3 in DNA: TGTGCCAGCCTTCCGGGACTGCCCAGCAATGAGCAGTTCTTC.

At least ten counts were recorded for this clonotype. The gene calls are TRBV20-1 and TRBJ2-1; the match to TRBD2 covers 10 bases. This CDR3 has 18 residues. From germline, CDR1 is DFQATT and CDR2 SNEGSKA (reference sequence). V lost 0 bases, J lost 8 bases, and 16 bases stayed unmatched. The DNA for the CDR3 is TGCAGTGCTAGAGATTTCGCCGCTTCTAGCGGGAGTTGGGATGAGCAGTTCTTC. Amino acid sequence: CSARDFAASSGSWDEQFF.

The table lists this clonotype with a few counts. V usage is TRBV4-1 and J usage is TRBJ1-1; D uncertain. Germline CDR1 and CDR2: MGHRA and YSYEKL. V lost 0 bases to trimming and J lost 10 bases, with 21 bases between them. This CDR3 spans 16 amino acids. CDR3 region: CASSQDPLVWTGGAFF. Written as DNA, the CDR3 is TGCGCCAGCAGCCAAGATCCTTTAGTATGGACGGGCGGAGCTTTCTTT.

This chain connects TRBV18 to TRBJ2-2; TRBD2 aligns across 9 bases. This CDR3 has 17 amino acids. With V trimmed by 3 bases and J by 7 bases, 12 bases remained unmatched. Germline CDR1 reads KGHSH; CDR2 reads LQKENI. The CDR3 DNA reads as TGTGCCAGCTCACCCATTCGACTTAGCGGGAGCGGCGGGGAGCTGTTTTTT. Translated, it gives CASSPIRLSGSGGELFF. The full variable domain, with the rest looked up from reference TRBV18 and TRBJ2-2, is NAGVMQNPRHLVRRRGQEARLRCSPMKGHSHVYWYRQLPEEGLKFMVYLQKENIIDESGMPKERFSAEFPKEGPSILRIQQVVRGDSAAYFCASSPIRLSGSGGELFFGEGSRLTVL.

This clonotype was counted a few times. The chain's CDR3 is CASRTQGYDSPLHF. In DNA form, the CDR3 reads TGTGCCAGCAGAACACAGGGATATGATTCACCCCTCCACTTT. The gene calls are TRBV11-2 and TRBJ1-6; perhaps TRBD1 as D (6 bases). V gave up 6 bases and J gave up 8 bases, with 14 bases separating them. This CDR3 contains 14 residues. CDR1 is SGHAT and CDR2 is FQNNGV in the germline V gene.